This T cell receptor (beta chain) was identified during a study of regulatory T cells in long-lasting Graves disease. The overall study: Those with persistent Graves' disease had received antithyroid drugs for over 5 years with positive TSH receptor antibodies.

The V end was cut by 6 bases, the J end by 4 bases, with 16 bases between. The CDR3 consists of 14 residues. This clonotype was detected ten times or more. The time point is: persistent/refractory GD, antithyroid drugs over 5 years with positive TRAb. Scientists built the TCR library using RNA that was extracted from PBMCs. Relying on iRepertoire HTBI primers and Arm-PCR of CDR3 regions, the team built TCR beta libraries. A single record per CDR3 protein comes from TCRdb applying MiXCR to the multiplex PCR reads. The sample lists roughly 470,000 distinct CDR3 sequences, 20% occurring once. Source: peripheral blood mononuclear cells (PBMCs), taken when the disease was refractory, from a patient treated with antithyroid drugs. The sequence derives from a female donor with Graves disease. This rearrangement joins TRBV12-3 or TRBV12-4 to TRBJ2-7, with a possible D match to TRBD1 (6 bases). The CDR3 protein is CASSRGQLAYEQYF. The CDR3 region has the DNA TGTGCCAGCAGCCGGGGACAACTGGCATACGAGCAGTACTTC.